This entry features one T cell receptor beta chain sequence. Germline CDR1 is LGHNA and CDR2 is YSLEER. There are 15 residues in the CDR3. V lost 1 base and J lost 2, with 12 bases in between. This sample is part of a study of blood T cell repertoires in COVID-19. At the level of the study: From the United States, Italy and Spain came samples of acute and convalescent COVID-19. PBMCs, B-cell-depleted T cells, or T cells provided the cDNA or gDNA that made up the material.

Original data processing: Estimation of nucleated cell counts relied on the amplification of reference gene primers. Here immunoSEQ multiplex PCR was the method, and the copy in TCRdb shows in-frame clones only, minus some. Clone size and V and J calls were adopted from that table, with D and trimming inferred from the DNA. The sample has around 130,000 clones, over 75% seen once. The receptor was derived from a man in his fifties or sixties with active or convalescent COVID-19. The sample consisted of peripheral blood. This chain uses TRBV4-3 with TRBJ2-7, with a weak D call TRBD1 (6 bases). CDR3 nucleotide sequence: TGCGCCAGCAGCCAAGGGCAGGGGTCCACCTACGAGCAGTACTTC. Its protein product is CASSQGQGSTYEQYF.